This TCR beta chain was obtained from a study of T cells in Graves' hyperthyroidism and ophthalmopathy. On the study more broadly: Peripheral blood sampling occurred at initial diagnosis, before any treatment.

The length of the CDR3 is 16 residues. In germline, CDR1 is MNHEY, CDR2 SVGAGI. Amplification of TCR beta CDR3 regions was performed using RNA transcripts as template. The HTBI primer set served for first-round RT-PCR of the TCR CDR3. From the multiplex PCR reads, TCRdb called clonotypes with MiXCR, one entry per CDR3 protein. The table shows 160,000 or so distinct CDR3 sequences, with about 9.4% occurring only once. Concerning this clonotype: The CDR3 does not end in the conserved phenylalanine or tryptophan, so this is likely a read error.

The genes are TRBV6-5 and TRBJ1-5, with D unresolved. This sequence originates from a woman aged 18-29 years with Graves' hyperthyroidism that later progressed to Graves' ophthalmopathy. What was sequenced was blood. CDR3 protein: CVSSYPLTGSNQPQHL. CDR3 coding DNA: TGTGTCAGCAGTTACCCACTTACGGGAAGCAATCAGCCCCAGCATCTT.